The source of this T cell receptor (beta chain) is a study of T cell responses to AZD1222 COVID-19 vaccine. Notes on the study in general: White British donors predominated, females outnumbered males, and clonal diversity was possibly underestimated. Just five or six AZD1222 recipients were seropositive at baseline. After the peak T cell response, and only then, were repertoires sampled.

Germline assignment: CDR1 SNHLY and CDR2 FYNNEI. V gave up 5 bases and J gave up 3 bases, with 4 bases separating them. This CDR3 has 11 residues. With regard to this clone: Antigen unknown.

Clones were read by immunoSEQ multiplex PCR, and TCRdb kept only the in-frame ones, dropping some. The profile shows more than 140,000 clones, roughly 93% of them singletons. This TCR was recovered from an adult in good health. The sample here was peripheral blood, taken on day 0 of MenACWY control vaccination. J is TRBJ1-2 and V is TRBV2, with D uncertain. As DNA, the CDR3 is TGTGCCAGCAGTCAAGACTATGGCTACACCTTC. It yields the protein CASSQDYGYTF.